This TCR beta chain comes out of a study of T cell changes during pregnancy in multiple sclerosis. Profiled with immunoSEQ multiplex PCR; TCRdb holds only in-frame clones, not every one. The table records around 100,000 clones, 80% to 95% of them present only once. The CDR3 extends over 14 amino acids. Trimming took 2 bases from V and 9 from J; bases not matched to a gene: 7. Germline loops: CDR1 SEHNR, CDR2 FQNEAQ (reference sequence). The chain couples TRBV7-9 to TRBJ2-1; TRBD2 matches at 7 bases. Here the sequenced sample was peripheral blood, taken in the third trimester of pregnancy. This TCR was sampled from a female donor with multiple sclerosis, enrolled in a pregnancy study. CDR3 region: CASSLSSTGGEQFF. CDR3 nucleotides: TGTGCCAGCAGCTTATCATCTACGGGGGGTGAGCAGTTCTTC.